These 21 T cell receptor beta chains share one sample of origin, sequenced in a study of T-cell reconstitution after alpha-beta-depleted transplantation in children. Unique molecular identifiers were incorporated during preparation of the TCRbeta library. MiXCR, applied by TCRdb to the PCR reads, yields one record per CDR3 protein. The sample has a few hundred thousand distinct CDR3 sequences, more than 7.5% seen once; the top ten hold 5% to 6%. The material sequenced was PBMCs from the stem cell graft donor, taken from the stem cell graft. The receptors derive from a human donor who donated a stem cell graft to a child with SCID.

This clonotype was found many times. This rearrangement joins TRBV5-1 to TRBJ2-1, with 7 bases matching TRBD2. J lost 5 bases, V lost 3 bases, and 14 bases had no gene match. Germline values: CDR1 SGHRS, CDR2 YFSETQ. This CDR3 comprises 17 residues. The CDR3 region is CASSSKTSAGLHNEQFF. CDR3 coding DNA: TGCGCCAGCAGCTCTAAAACTAGCGCGGGCCTCCACAATGAGCAGTTCTTC.

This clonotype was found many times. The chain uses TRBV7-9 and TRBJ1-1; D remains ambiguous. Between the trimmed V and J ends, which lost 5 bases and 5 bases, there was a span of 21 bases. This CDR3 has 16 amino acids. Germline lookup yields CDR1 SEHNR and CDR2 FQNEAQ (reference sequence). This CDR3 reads CASSPAGRIGFTEAFF. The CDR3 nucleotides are TGTGCCAGCAGCCCCGCGGGTAGGATTGGGTTTACTGAAGCTTTCTTT.

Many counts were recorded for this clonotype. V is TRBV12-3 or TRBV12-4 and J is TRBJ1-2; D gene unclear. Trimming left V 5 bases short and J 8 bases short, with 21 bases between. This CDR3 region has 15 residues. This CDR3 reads CASSVRRASLGGYTF. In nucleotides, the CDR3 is TGTGCCAGCAGTGTACGACGGGCCTCGCTGGGGGGCTACACCTTC.

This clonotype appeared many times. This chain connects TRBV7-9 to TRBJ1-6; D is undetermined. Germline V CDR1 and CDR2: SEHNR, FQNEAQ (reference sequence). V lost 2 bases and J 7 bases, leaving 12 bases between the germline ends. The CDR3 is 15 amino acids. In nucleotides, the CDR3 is TGTGCCAGCAGCTTAAGCTCGCCCCAAAATTCACCCCTCCACTTT. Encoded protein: CASSLSSPQNSPLHF.

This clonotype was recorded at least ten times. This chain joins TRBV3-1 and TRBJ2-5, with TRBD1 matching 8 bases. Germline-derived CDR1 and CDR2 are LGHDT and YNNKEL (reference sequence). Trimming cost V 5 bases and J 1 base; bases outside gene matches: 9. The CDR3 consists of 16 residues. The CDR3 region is CASSRTGPRRQETQYF. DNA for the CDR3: TGTGCCAGCAGCAGGACAGGGCCAAGACGCCAAGAGACCCAGTACTTC.

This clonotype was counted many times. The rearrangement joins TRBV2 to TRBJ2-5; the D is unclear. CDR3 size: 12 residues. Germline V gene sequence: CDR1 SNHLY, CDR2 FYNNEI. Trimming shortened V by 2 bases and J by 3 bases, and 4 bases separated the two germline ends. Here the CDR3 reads CASSEQEETQYF. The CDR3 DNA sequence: TGTGCCAGCAGTGAACAAGAAGAGACCCAGTACTTC.

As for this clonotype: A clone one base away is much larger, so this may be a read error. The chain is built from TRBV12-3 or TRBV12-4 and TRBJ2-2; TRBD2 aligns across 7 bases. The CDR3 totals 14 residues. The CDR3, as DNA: TGTGCCAGCAGCCGCGGACTAGAGGCCGGGGAGCTGCTTTTT. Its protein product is CASSRGLEAGELLF.

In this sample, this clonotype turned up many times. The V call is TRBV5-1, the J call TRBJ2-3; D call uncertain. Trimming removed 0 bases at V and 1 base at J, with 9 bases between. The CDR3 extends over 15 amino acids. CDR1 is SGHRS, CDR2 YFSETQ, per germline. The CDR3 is CASSLEQPGTDTQYF. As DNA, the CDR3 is TGCGCCAGCAGCTTGGAGCAGCCAGGCACAGATACGCAGTATTTT.

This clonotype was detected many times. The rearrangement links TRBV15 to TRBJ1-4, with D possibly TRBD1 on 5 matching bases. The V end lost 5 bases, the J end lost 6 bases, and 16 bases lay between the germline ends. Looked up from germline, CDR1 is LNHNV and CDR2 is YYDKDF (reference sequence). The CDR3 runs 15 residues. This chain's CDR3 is CATSGLRGIDEKLFF. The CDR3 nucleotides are TGTGCCACCAGCGGATTACGGGGGATTGATGAAAAACTGTTTTTT.

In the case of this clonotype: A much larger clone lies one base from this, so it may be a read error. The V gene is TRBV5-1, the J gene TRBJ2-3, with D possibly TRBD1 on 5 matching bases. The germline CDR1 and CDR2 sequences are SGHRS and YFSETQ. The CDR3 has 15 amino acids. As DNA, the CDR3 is TGCGACAGCAGCTTGGGGCAGAACCCATCAGATACGCAGTATTTT. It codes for CDSSLGQNPSDTQYF.

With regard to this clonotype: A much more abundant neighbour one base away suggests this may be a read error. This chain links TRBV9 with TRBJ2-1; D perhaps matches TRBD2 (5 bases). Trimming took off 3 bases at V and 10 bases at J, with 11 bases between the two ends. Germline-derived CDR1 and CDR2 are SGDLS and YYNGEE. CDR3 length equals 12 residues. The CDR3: CASSADRGEQFF. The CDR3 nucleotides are TGTGCCAGCAGCGCAGACCGAGGGGAGCAGTTCTTC.

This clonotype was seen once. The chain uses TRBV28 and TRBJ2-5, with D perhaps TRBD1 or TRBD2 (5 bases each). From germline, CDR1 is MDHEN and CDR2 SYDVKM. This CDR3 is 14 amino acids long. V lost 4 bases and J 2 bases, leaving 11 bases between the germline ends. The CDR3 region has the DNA TGTGCCAGCAGTTCCGGGGCCCTACAAGAGACCCAGTACTTC. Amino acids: CASSSGALQETQYF.

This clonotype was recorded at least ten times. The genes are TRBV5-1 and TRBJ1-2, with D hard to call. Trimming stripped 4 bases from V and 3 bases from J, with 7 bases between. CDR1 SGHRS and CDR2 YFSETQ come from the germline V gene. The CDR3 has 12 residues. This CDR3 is CASSQEDYGYTF. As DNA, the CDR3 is TGCGCCAGCAGCCAGGAGGACTATGGCTACACCTTC. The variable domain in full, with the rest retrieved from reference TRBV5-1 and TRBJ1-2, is KAGVTQTPRYLIKTRGQQVTLSCSPISGHRSVSWYQQTPGQGLQFLFEYFSETQRNKGNFPGRFSGRQFSNSRSEMNVSTLELGDSALYLCASSQEDYGYTFGSGTRLTVV.

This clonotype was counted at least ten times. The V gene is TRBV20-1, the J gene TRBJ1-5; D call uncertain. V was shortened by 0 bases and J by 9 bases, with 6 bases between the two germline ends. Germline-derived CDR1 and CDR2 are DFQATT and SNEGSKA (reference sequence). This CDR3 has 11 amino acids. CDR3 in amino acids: CSAREGSPQHF. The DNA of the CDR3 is TGCAGTGCTAGAGAGGGTTCGCCCCAGCATTTT.

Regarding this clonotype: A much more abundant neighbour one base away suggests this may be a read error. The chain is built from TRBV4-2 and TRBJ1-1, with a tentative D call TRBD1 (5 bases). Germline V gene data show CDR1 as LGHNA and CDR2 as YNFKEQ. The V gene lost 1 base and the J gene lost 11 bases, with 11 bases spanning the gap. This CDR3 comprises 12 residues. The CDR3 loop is CASSQGGEGAFF. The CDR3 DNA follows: TGTGCCAGCAGCCAAGGCGGGGAGGGGGCTTTCTTT.

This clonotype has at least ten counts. The CDR3, as DNA: TGCAGTGTCTCAGACAGGGGTGGTCAGCCCCAGCATTTT. As protein: CSVSDRGGQPQHF. The V and J genes are TRBV20-1 and TRBJ1-5; 8 nucleotides align to TRBD1. CDR3 length: 13 amino acids. Trimming took 7 bases from V and 6 from J; bases not matched to a gene: 8. Germline V gene lookup returns CDR1 DFQATT and CDR2 SNEGSKA (reference sequence).

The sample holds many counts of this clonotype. The CDR3 loop is CASSSGVYGYTF. Here the CDR3 DNA reads TGTGCCAGCAGCTCGGGTGTCTATGGCTACACCTTC. The chain uses TRBV7-8 and TRBJ1-2, with no clear D. CDR1 and CDR2 from the germline V gene are SGHVS and FQNEAQ. The CDR3 length is 12 residues. Trimming took off 4 bases at V and 4 bases at J, with 7 bases between the two ends.

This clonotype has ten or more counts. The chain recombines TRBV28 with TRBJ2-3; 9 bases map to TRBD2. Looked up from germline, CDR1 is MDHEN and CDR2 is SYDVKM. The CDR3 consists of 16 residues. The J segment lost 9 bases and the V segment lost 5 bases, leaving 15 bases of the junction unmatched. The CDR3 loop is CASSPPSRGGLGTQYF. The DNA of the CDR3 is TGTGCCAGCAGTCCCCCGTCGCGGGGGGGCCTAGGAACGCAGTATTTT. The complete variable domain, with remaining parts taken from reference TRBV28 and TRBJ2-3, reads DVKVTQSSRYLVKRTGEKVFLECVQDMDHENMFWYRQDPGLGLRLIYFSYDVKMKEKGDIPEGYSVSREKKERFSLILESASTNQTSMYLCASSPPSRGGLGTQYFGPGTRLTVL.

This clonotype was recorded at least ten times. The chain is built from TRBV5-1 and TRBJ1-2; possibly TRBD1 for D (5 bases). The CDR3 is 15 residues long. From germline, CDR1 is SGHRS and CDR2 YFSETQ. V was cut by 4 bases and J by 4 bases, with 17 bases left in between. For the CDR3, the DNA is TGCGCCAGCAGCCCCGAGGGGTCGATGGGCTATGGCTACACCTTC. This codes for CASSPEGSMGYGYTF. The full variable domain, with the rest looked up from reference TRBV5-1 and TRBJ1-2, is KAGVTQTPRYLIKTRGQQVTLSCSPISGHRSVSWYQQTPGQGLQFLFEYFSETQRNKGNFPGRFSGRQFSNSRSEMNVSTLELGDSALYLCASSPEGSMGYGYTFGSGTRLTVV.

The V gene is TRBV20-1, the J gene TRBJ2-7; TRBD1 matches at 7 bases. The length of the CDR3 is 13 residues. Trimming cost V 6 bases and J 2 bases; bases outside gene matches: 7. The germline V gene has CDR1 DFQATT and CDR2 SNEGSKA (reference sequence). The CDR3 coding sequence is TGCAGTGCCGCCGGGGACAGCACCTACGAGCAGTACTTC. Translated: CSAAGDSTYEQYF.

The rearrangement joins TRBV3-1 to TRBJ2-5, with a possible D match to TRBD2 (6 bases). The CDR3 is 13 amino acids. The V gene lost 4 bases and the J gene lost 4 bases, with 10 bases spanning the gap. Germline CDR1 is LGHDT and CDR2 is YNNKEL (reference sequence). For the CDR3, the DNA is TGTGCCAGCAGCCGGTGGGGAGGAGAGACCCAGTACTTC. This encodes CASSRWGGETQYF.